A single sample gave rise to the 18 T cell receptor beta chains below, sequenced in a study of response to subunit inactivated influenza vaccine. TCRdb passed the RT-PCR reads through MiXCR, listing each CDR3 protein once. The sample consists of around 570,000 distinct CDR3 sequences, around 11% of them appearing once. These data are also associated with another study on T cells expressing NK-cell markers. That work adds: Synthesis of TCR beta cDNA relied on 5'RACE template switching carrying UMIs.

The specimen was PBMCs from blood, collected on the day of vaccination. The receptors were sampled from a man aged 50 to 60 who received an inactivated influenza vaccine.

The rearrangement joins TRBV11-1 to TRBJ2-1; TRBD1 might be the D (6 bases). Germline CDR1 SGHAT, CDR2 FQDESV (reference sequence). The CDR3 covers 14 residues. The V and J ends lost 7 bases and 4 bases respectively, with 14 bases between them. CDR3 in DNA: TGTGCCAGCACCAGGGGCAGGGAGTACAATGAGCAGTTCTTC. Protein: CASTRGREYNEQFF.

The chain carries TRBV5-1 and TRBJ1-4; unclear D gene. Trimming pared 0 bases from V and 5 bases from J, leaving 14 bases between. The CDR3 sequence is 16 residues long. Germline V gene sequence: CDR1 SGHRS, CDR2 YFSETQ. CDR3 loop: CASSLGQAHLNEKLFF. The CDR3 DNA reads TGCGCCAGCAGCTTGGGGCAGGCTCACCTCAATGAAAAACTGTTTTTT.

The J gene is TRBJ1-1, the V gene TRBV20-1; D might be TRBD1 (5 bases). The V end was cut by 0 bases, the J end by 4 bases, with 12 bases between. Germline CDR1 and CDR2: DFQATT and SNEGSKA (reference sequence). CDR3 length: 14 amino acids. The CDR3 nucleotides read TGCAGTGCTAGAGAGGGGGGTATGGCCACTGAAGCTTTCTTT. Protein product: CSAREGGMATEAFF.

V usage is TRBV5-1 and J usage is TRBJ2-7, with D perhaps matching TRBD1 (8 bases). Trimming left V 4 bases short and J 3 bases short, with 17 bases between. Germline lookup yields CDR1 SGHRS and CDR2 YFSETQ. This CDR3 is 15 amino acids long. The DNA for the CDR3 is TGCGCCAGCAGCCGGGGAGGGACAGGTAACTACGAGCAGTACTTC. This sequence encodes CASSRGGTGNYEQYF.

This clonotype showed up many times. V usage is TRBV29-1 and J usage is TRBJ2-7, with D possibly matching TRBD1 (6 bases). The CDR3 runs to 11 residues. CDR1 is SQVTM, CDR2 ANQGSEA, per germline. V was cut by 7 bases and J by 5 bases, with 12 bases left in between. The CDR3 coding sequence is TGCAGCGCCCAACAGGGAAACGAGCAGTACTTC. This translates into CSAQQGNEQYF.

J is TRBJ2-5 and V is TRBV12-3 or TRBV12-4; D not certain. The CDR3 is 14 amino acids. V was shortened by 0 bases and J by 4 bases, with 9 bases between the two germline ends. In nucleotides, the CDR3 is TGTGCCAGCAGTTTAGCGCTAACCGGAGAGACCCAGTACTTC. Its protein product is CASSLALTGETQYF.

V gene TRBV5-1 combines with J gene TRBJ2-3; no firm D call. The CDR3 loop spans 12 amino acids. V lost 1 base and J lost 5, with 5 bases in between. Germline CDR1 reads SGHRS; CDR2 reads YFSETQ. The chain's CDR3 is CASSLLLDTQYF. In DNA, the CDR3 is TGCGCCAGCAGCTTGTTATTAGATACGCAGTATTTT.

V gene TRBV20-1 combines with J gene TRBJ2-3; TRBD2 agrees at 9 bases. V trimming: 4 bases; J trimming: 9 bases; junction bases outside the gene matches: 11. This CDR3 region has 14 residues. Germline lookup yields CDR1 DFQATT and CDR2 SNEGSKA (reference sequence). CDR3 sequence reads: CSAIRSSGDLTQYF. CDR3 sequence (DNA): TGCAGTGCTATACGGTCTAGCGGGGATTTGACGCAGTATTTT.

This clonotype was detected a few times. V and J are TRBV12-3 or TRBV12-4 and TRBJ2-3; 9 bases align to TRBD2. This CDR3 spans 16 amino acids. The V and J ends lost 5 bases and 2 bases, in that order; junction bases with no gene match: 8. CDR3 bases: TGTGCCAGCAGTCGACTGCTAGCGGGGTACACAGATACGCAGTATTTT. Translated: CASSRLLAGYTDTQYF.

This clonotype was recorded many times. This chain uses TRBV7-2 with TRBJ2-3, with D perhaps matching TRBD1 (6 bases). Germline assignment: CDR1 SGHTA and CDR2 FQGNSA. The CDR3 has 13 amino acids. Trimming took 5 bases from V and 6 from J, leaving 12 bases between them. The DNA of the CDR3 is TGTGCCAGCAGCATCTCGCAGGGGGATACGCAGTATTTT. This gives the protein CASSISQGDTQYF.

The rearrangement joins TRBV5-1 to TRBJ1-1; D is ambiguous. CDR3 length: 14 amino acids. Germline V gives CDR1 SGHRS, CDR2 YFSETQ. V gave up 1 base and J gave up 1 base, with 8 bases separating them. The CDR3 sequence is CASSLTRSNTEAFF. The CDR3 nucleotides are TGCGCCAGCAGCTTGACGAGATCGAACACTGAAGCTTTCTTT.

This clonotype was detected ten times or more. Here the CDR3 DNA reads TGTGCCAGCCGTTTATCTGGACCCTCCAATGAGCAGTTCTTC. It encodes CASRLSGPSNEQFF. The genes are TRBV7-2 and TRBJ2-1; D remains unclear. Looked up from germline, CDR1 is SGHTA and CDR2 is FQGNSA. V lost 8 bases, J lost 6 bases, and 17 bases lay in between. The CDR3 is 14 residues long.

The chain is built from TRBV27 and TRBJ1-1; no definite D call. Trimming removed 9 bases at V and 1 base at J, with 15 bases between. Germline CDR1 is MNHEY and CDR2 is SMNVEV (reference sequence). The CDR3 is 14 residues long. The CDR3, as DNA: TGTGCCAGTACACCCTGGGCCGGGAACACTGAAGCTTTCTTT. This encodes CASTPWAGNTEAFF.

The chain recombines TRBV12-3 or TRBV12-4 with TRBJ2-3; D perhaps matches TRBD2 (5 bases). The CDR3 runs to 16 residues. V was shortened by 6 bases and J by 2 bases, with 18 bases between the two germline ends. CDR3 in DNA: TGTGCCAGCAGCTTACTATCTTGGGGAGACACAGATACGCAGTATTTT. It is translated as CASSLLSWGDTDTQYF.

Remarks on this clonotype: No conserved phenylalanine or tryptophan ends this CDR3, so it is likely a read error. It is unclear where the CDR3 begins or ends on the DNA, so no DNA is shown, and the CDR3 is as TCRdb lists it. This sequence joins TRBV7-2 and TRBJ1-2. The CDR3 comprises 13 residues, both ends counted. Per the germline V gene, CDR1 is SGHTA and CDR2 is FQGNSA. CDR3: CASSLEMEGGSSL.

The gene calls are TRBV2 and TRBJ2-2; a weak D match, TRBD2 (5 bases). The germline V and J ends were trimmed by 5 bases and 1 base, with 11 bases remaining between them. The CDR3 covers 15 residues. Germline-derived CDR1 and CDR2 are SNHLY and FYNNEI. CDR3 in DNA: TGTGCCAGCAGTCCCCGGACTTTGAACACCGGGGAGCTGTTTTTT. Encoded protein: CASSPRTLNTGELFF.

J is TRBJ1-1 and V is TRBV10-3; D gene unclear. With 3 bases removed from V and 5 bases from J, the gap between germline ends came to 13 bases. Germline V lookup: CDR1 ENHRY, CDR2 SYGVKD. The CDR3 loop spans 14 amino acids. DNA for the CDR3: TGTGCCATCAGTGAAATGGCAGAGAGGACTGAAGCTTTCTTT. It codes for CAISEMAERTEAFF.

This CDR3 is CASSWGTDANTGELFF. The CDR3 DNA reads as TGCGCCAGCAGCTGGGGGACAGACGCGAACACCGGGGAGCTGTTTTTT. The chain links TRBV5-1 to TRBJ2-2; 7 positions agree with TRBD1. Germline V CDR1 and CDR2: SGHRS, YFSETQ. After removal of 3 bases from V and 0 bases from J, the junction contained 5 bases not matched to a gene. This CDR3 is built from 16 residues. Combining the CDR3 with reference TRBV5-1 and TRBJ2-2 gives the whole variable domain KAGVTQTPRYLIKTRGQQVTLSCSPISGHRSVSWYQQTPGQGLQFLFEYFSETQRNKGNFPGRFSGRQFSNSRSEMNVSTLELGDSALYLCASSWGTDANTGELFFGEGSRLTVL.